Listed below are T cell receptor beta chains from one sample, sequenced in a study of T cell changes during pregnancy in multiple sclerosis. Sequencing used immunoSEQ multiplex PCR; TCRdb keeps in-frame clones, though not all of them. The profile shows about 110,000 clones, 85% to 95% of them singletons. This specimen consisted of peripheral blood, obtained after pregnancy. Every receptor here comes from a female donor with multiple sclerosis, enrolled in a pregnancy study. Both conserved end residues are part of each CDR3. A D gene is named only where the DNA matches it firmly. Size is stated for part of the rows, as once, few or many counts, or as a class when the clone is expanded.

abundance	v_gene	j_gene	d_gene	CDR3aa	CDR3nt
-	TRBV7-9	TRBJ1-1	-	CASSLMSGANTEAFF	TGTGCCAGCAGCTTAATGAGTGGTGCGAACACTGAAGCTTTCTTT
once	TRBV19	TRBJ1-1	TRBD1	CASSIGAGQVAEAFF	TGTGCCAGTAGTATCGGGGCGGGACAGGTAGCTGAAGCTTTCTTT
-	TRBV4-2	TRBJ2-7	TRBD2	CASSHPGTSATYEQYF	TGTGCCAGCAGCCATCCCGGGACTAGCGCGACCTACGAGCAGTACTTC
-	TRBV5-4	TRBJ2-3	TRBD2	CASSLDPGLVSTDTQYF	TGTGCCAGCAGCTTAGACCCGGGACTAGTGAGCACAGATACGCAGTATTTT
many	TRBV5-1	TRBJ2-7	-	CASSFGQYYEQYF	TGCGCCAGCAGCTTCGGACAGTACTACGAGCAGTACTTC
-	TRBV7-2	TRBJ2-2	-	CASSLLQGFNTGELFF	TGTGCCAGCAGCTTACTCCAGGGATTTAACACCGGGGAGCTGTTTTTT
-	TRBV30	TRBJ2-2	-	CAWSAGLNTGELFF	TGTGCCTGGAGTGCTGGGCTGAACACCGGGGAGCTGTTTTTT
once	TRBV6-1	TRBJ1-1	TRBD1	CASSERQGALRPFF	TGTGCCAGCAGTGAACGCCAGGGGGCGCTTAGACCTTTCTTT
-	TRBV9	TRBJ2-3	-	CASSVAYGYTDTQYF	TGTGCCAGCAGCGTAGCTTACGGGTACACAGATACGCAGTATTTT
-	TRBV27	TRBJ2-1	-	CASSLTGLQYNEQFF	TGTGCCAGCAGTTTAACTGGACTCCAGTACAATGAGCAGTTCTTC
-	TRBV29-1	TRBJ2-5	TRBD2	CSVTGGTQYF	TGCAGCGTGACGGGGGGGACCCAGTACTTC
-	TRBV5-6	TRBJ2-5	-	CASSLRAGVETQYF	TGTGCCAGCAGCTTGAGGGCAGGGGTAGAGACCCAGTACTTC
-	TRBV7-9	TRBJ1-1	-	CASSPTAYGRGGVAEAFF	TGTGCCAGCAGCCCTACCGCGTATGGGAGGGGTGGGGTCGCTGAAGCTTTCTTT
-	TRBV5-1	TRBJ1-3	TRBD1	CASSPGTGDGNTIYF	TGCGCCAGCAGCCCAGGGACAGGGGACGGAAACACCATATATTTT
-	TRBV9	TRBJ2-7	TRBD2	CASSVGGLAEGYEQYF	TGTGCCAGCAGCGTAGGCGGACTAGCGGAAGGCTACGAGCAGTACTTC
-	TRBV5-1	TRBJ2-3	TRBD2	CASSLQGTSGVDTQYF	TGCGCCAGCAGCTTGCAGGGGACTAGCGGGGTAGATACGCAGTATTTT
-	TRBV28	TRBJ2-5	-	CASSLSAVQETQYF	TGTGCCAGCAGTTTATCGGCGGTCCAAGAGACCCAGTACTTC
-	TRBV5-1	TRBJ2-3	-	CASSLGGTSTDTQYF	TGCGCCAGCAGCTTGGGAGGGACTAGCACAGATACGCAGTATTTT
-	TRBV2	TRBJ2-1	TRBD2	CASSVMKIAGGSEQFF	TGTGCCAGCAGTGTGATGAAGATAGCGGGAGGAAGTGAGCAGTTCTTC
-	TRBV5-1	TRBJ2-5	TRBD2	CASSLRLAGEETQYF	TGCGCCAGCAGCTTGAGACTAGCGGGAGAGGAGACCCAGTACTTC
-	TRBV27	TRBJ2-5	-	CASSLLGETQYF	TGTGCCAGCAGTTTATTGGGCGAGACCCAGTACTTC
-	TRBV6-1	TRBJ1-1	-	CASSVLTEAFF	TGTGCCAGCAGTGTTCTCACTGAAGCTTTCTTT
-	TRBV18	TRBJ2-7	TRBD1	CASSPRRTGGVEQYF	TGTGCCAGCTCACCACGTCGGACAGGGGGCGTCGAGCAGTACTTC
-	TRBV18	TRBJ2-3	TRBD1	CASSPQGAKVLDTQYF	TGTGCCAGCTCACCACAGGGGGCTAAAGTCTTAGATACGCAGTATTTT
-	TRBV11-2	TRBJ1-5	-	CASSPRVAGQPQHF	TGTGCCAGCAGCCCTAGGGTGGCGGGTCAGCCCCAGCATTTT
-	TRBV9	TRBJ1-3	TRBD1	CASSVEPGGKSSPGNTIYF	TGTGCCAGCAGCGTAGAACCAGGGGGAAAATCAAGCCCTGGAAACACCATATATTTT
-	TRBV11-2	TRBJ1-2	TRBD1	CASSLDRDYGYTF	TGTGCCAGCAGCCTGGACAGGGACTATGGCTACACCTTC
-	TRBV7-2	TRBJ1-6	-	CASSLASGGTLHF	TGTGCCAGCAGCCTAGCTAGCGGGGGGACCCTCCACTTT
-	TRBV5-5	TRBJ2-3	-	CASSPRGLVTDTQYF	TGTGCCAGCAGCCCAAGGGGACTTGTCACAGATACGCAGTATTTT
-	TRBV28	TRBJ2-3	TRBD2	CASSLGPGLAGVGDTQYF	TGTGCCAGCAGTTTAGGCCCTGGACTAGCGGGAGTGGGAGATACGCAGTATTTT
-	TRBV6-6	TRBJ2-5	-	CASRSGVQETQYF	TGTGCCAGCAGATCCGGAGTCCAAGAGACCCAGTACTTC
-	TRBV5-1	TRBJ1-2	TRBD1	CASSSGTGGAYGYTF	TGCGCCAGCAGCTCCGGGACAGGCGGCGCCTATGGCTACACCTTC
-	TRBV28	TRBJ1-2	-	CASRYGSGYTF	TGTGCCAGCAGATATGGCTCTGGCTACACCTTC
-	TRBV27	TRBJ2-2	TRBD1	CASSLRQGAVTGELFF	TGTGCCAGCAGTTTACGACAGGGGGCTGTTACCGGGGAGCTGTTTTTT
-	TRBV5-1	TRBJ2-3	-	CASSSEAADTQYF	TGCGCCAGCAGCTCAGAAGCGGCAGATACGCAGTATTTT
-	TRBV9	TRBJ2-7	TRBD1	CASSVAGGTVEQYF	TGTGCCAGCAGCGTAGCAGGGGGTACAGTCGAGCAGTACTTC
-	TRBV29-1	TRBJ1-2	-	CSVEGTQSGRVGYTF	TGCAGCGTCGAGGGAACACAAAGCGGTCGCGTTGGCTACACCTTC
-	TRBV19	TRBJ2-1	TRBD2	CASSILAGQYNEQFF	TGTGCCAGTAGTATCCTAGCGGGCCAATACAATGAGCAGTTCTTC
-	TRBV11-3	TRBJ2-2	-	CASSLDGGIGELFF	TGTGCCAGCAGCTTAGACGGCGGAATCGGGGAGCTGTTTTTT
-	TRBV5-1	TRBJ2-7	TRBD1	CASSLGDRTVEQYF	TGCGCCAGCAGCTTGGGGGACAGGACAGTCGAGCAGTACTTC
-	TRBV9	TRBJ1-5	-	CASSVGAVSNQPQHF	TGTGCCAGCAGCGTAGGTGCGGTTAGCAATCAGCCCCAGCATTTT
-	TRBV28	TRBJ2-5	-	CASSNRSPYQETQYF	TGTGCCAGCAGCAACAGGAGTCCGTACCAAGAGACCCAGTACTTC